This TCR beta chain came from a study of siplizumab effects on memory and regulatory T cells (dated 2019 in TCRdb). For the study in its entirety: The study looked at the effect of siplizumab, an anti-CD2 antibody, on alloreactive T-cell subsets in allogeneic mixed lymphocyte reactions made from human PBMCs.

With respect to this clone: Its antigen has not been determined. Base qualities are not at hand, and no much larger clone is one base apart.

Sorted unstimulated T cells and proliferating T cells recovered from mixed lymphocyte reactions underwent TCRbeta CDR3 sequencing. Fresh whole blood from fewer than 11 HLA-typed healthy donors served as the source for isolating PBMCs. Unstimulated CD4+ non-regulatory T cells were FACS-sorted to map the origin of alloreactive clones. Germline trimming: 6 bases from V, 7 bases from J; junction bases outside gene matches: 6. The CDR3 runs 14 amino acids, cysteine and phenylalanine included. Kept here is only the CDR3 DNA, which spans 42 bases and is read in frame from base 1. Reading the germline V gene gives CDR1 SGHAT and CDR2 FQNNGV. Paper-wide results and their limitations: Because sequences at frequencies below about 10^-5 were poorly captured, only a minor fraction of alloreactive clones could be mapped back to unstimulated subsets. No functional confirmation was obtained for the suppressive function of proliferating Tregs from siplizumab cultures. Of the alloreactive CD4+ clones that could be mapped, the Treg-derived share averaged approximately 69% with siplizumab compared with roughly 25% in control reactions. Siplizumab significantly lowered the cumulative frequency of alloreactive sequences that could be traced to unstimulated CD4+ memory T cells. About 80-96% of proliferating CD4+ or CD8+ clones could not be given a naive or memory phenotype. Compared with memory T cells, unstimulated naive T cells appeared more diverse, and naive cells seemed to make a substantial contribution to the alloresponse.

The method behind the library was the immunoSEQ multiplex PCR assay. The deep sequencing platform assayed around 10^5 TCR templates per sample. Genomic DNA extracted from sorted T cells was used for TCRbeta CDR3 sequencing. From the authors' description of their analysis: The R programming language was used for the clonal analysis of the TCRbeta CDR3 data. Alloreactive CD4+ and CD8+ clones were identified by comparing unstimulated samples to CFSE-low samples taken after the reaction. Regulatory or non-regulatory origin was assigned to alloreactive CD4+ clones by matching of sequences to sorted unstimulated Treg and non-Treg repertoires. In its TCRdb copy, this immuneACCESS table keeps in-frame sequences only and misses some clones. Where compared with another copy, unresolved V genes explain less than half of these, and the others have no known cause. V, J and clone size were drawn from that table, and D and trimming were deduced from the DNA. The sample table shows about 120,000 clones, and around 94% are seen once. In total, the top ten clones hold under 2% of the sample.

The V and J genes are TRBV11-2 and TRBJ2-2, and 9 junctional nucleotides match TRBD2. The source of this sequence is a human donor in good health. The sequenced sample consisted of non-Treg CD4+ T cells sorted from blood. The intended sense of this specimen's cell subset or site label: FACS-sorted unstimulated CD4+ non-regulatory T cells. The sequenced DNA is TGTGCCAGCAGAAATAGCGGGAGTAGCGGGGAGCTGTTTTTT. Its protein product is CASRNSGSSGELFF. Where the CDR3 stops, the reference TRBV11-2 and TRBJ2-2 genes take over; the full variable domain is EAGVAQSPRYKIIEKRQSVAFWCNPISGHATLYWYQQILGQGPKLLIQFQNNGVVDDSQLPKDRFSAERLKGVDSTLKIQPAKLEDSAVYLCASRNSGSSGELFFGEGSRLTVL.